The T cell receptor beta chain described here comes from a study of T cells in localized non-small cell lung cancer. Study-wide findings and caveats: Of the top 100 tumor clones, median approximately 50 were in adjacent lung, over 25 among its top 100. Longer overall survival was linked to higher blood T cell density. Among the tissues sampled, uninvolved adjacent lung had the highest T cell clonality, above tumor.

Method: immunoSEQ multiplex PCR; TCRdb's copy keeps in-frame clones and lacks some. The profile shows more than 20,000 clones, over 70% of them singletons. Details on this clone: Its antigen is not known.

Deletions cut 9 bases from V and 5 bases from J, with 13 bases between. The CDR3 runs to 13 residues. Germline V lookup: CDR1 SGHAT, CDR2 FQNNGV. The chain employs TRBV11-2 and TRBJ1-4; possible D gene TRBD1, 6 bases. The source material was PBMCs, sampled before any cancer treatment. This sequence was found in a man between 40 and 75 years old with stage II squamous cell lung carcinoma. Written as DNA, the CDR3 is TGTGCCAGTTCCCAGGGGAGGAATGAAAAACTGTTTTTT. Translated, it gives CASSQGRNEKLFF. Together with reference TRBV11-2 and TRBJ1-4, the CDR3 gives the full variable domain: EAGVAQSPRYKIIEKRQSVAFWCNPISGHATLYWYQQILGQGPKLLIQFQNNGVVDDSQLPKDRFSAERLKGVDSTLKIQPAKLEDSAVYLCASSQGRNEKLFFGSGTQLSVL.